A selection of T cell receptor beta chains follows, all from one sample in a study of ipilimumab plus nivolumab after autologous stem cell transplantation. Clones were read by immunoSEQ multiplex PCR, and TCRdb kept only the in-frame ones, dropping some. The sample has 43,000 or so clones; around nine tenths are singletons. The sequences come from PBMCs, collected in a trial of ipilimumab plus nivolumab as post-transplant consolidation. All receptors derive from a male donor with multiple myeloma. Both conserved end residues are part of each CDR3. Fields, in order: CDR3 DNA, CDR3 protein, clone size, J gene, V gene, D gene. D genes are given only for firm matches. Clone size is not always given. Where it is, it says once, few, many or a class for expanded clones.

TGTGCCAGCAGCTTAACGAACAATCAGCCCCAGCATTTT,CASSLTNNQPQHF,NA,TRBJ1-5,TRBV7-3,NA
TGCACCAGCAGCCTCGCGGGAGCAGATACGCAGTATTTT,CTSSLAGADTQYF,NA,TRBJ2-3,TRBV1,NA
TGTGCCAGCAGCCCGACAGGGGAGAGGCTTGGAGAAAAACTGTTTTTT,CASSPTGERLGEKLFF,NA,TRBJ1-4,TRBV5-6,TRBD1
TGTGCCAGCAGAAAGGGACGGGGGAATTATGGCTACACCTTC,CASRKGRGNYGYTF,NA,TRBJ1-2,TRBV6-6,NA
TGTGCCAGCTCACTCGGACAGGGGGCTTCTGGCTACACCTTC,CASSLGQGASGYTF,NA,TRBJ1-2,TRBV18,TRBD1
TGTGCCAGCCGCTTGCGGGGCCTTGGAGCGCTCGAGCAGTACTTC,CASRLRGLGALEQYF,NA,TRBJ2-7,TRBV2,NA
TGTGCCAGCAGCTTGGGGTCTGTGAACCGCGGGGAGCTGTTTTTT,CASSLGSVNRGELFF,NA,TRBJ2-2,TRBV5-4,NA
TGCGCCAGCAGCGCAGGGACAGCTTATAATTCACCCCTCCACTTT,CASSAGTAYNSPLHF,NA,TRBJ1-6,TRBV5-1,TRBD1
TGTGCCAGTAGTATGGAGGGGGCAACTAATGAAAAACTGTTTTTT,CASSMEGATNEKLFF,NA,TRBJ1-4,TRBV19,NA
TGTGCCAGCACCCGTCTCGGAGGGAACACTGAAGCTTTCTTT,CASTRLGGNTEAFF,NA,TRBJ1-1,TRBV2,NA
TGTGCCAGCAGTATACAGGGTTACGAGCAGTACTTC,CASSIQGYEQYF,once,TRBJ2-7,TRBV6-5,NA
TGTGCCTTAGACAGGTCGAACACCGGGGAGCTGTTTTTT,CALDRSNTGELFF,NA,TRBJ2-2,TRBV30,NA
TGTGCCATCTCGGAAGGGGTCACTGAAGCTTTCTTT,CAISEGVTEAFF,NA,TRBJ1-1,TRBV10-3,NA
TGTGCCAGCAGCGTAGAAGCCCAAAGTGGTTACGAGCAGTACTTC,CASSVEAQSGYEQYF,NA,TRBJ2-7,TRBV9,NA
TGTGCCAGCAGCTTGCTCAGACTAGTCCGGGAGACCCAGTACTTC,CASSLLRLVRETQYF,NA,TRBJ2-5,TRBV7-9,NA
TGCGCCAGCAGCTTTAAGGGAGCGGATGGCTACACCTTC,CASSFKGADGYTF,NA,TRBJ1-2,TRBV5-1,NA
TGCAGTGCTAGAGCGGACAATGAGCAGTTCTTC,CSARADNEQFF,NA,TRBJ2-1,TRBV20-1,NA
TGTGCCAGCAGTTACTCGGGAAGCTCTGGAAACACCATATATTTT,CASSYSGSSGNTIYF,NA,TRBJ1-3,TRBV6-5,NA
TGTGCCAGCAGCCGATACTCAGGGTTTGTCGGGGAGCTGTTTTTT,CASSRYSGFVGELFF,NA,TRBJ2-2,TRBV28,NA
TGTGCCAGCAGTTCCGGGACAGGGACAAACATTCAGTACTTC,CASSSGTGTNIQYF,NA,TRBJ2-4,TRBV6-5,TRBD1
TGTGCCAGTAGTATTGCGGGACAGTGGACTAACTCCTACAATGAGCAGTTCTTC,CASSIAGQWTNSYNEQFF,NA,TRBJ2-1,TRBV19,NA
TGTGCCAGCAGCTTAGCGGGAGTGGAGACCCAGTACTTC,CASSLAGVETQYF,NA,TRBJ2-5,TRBV5-6,TRBD2
TGCGCCAGCAGTCGAGACCCACTAGCGGGAGGGTACAATGAGCAGTTCTTC,CASSRDPLAGGYNEQFF,NA,TRBJ2-1,TRBV5-1,TRBD2
TGTGCCAGCAGCTTAGGGGGGCAGCCCCAGCATTTT,CASSLGGQPQHF,NA,TRBJ1-5,TRBV7-8,NA
TGTGCTAGTGCCCTGGGGGGCCCCCCTAACAATGAGCAGTTCTTC,CASALGGPPNNEQFF,NA,TRBJ2-1,TRBV12-5,NA
TGTGCCAGCAGCCAAGATTGGGCTAGCGGGAGGGCAAACTGGGCCAACGTCCTGACTTTC,CASSQDWASGRANWANVLTF,medium-sized,TRBJ2-6,TRBV4-2,TRBD2
TGTGCCAGCACTCCGACAGGCCCTGAGCTGGAGCAGTACTTC,CASTPTGPELEQYF,NA,TRBJ2-5,TRBV6-5,NA
TGCAGCGTTACCCTCTCGTGGGGGGCAGCCATGAACACTGAAGCTTTCTTT,CSVTLSWGAAMNTEAFF,NA,TRBJ1-1,TRBV29-1,NA
TGTGCCAGCAGCGTTTCCAGTGGGACAGATAATGAAAAACTGTTTTTT,CASSVSSGTDNEKLFF,NA,TRBJ1-4,TRBV9,TRBD1
TGTGCCATCAGTGAGTCTTCAGCCACCACAGATACGCAGTATTTT,CAISESSATTDTQYF,NA,TRBJ2-3,TRBV10-3,NA
TGTGCCATCAGTGAGTCGACTCGGGAGAGTACGCAGTATTTT,CAISESTRESTQYF,NA,TRBJ2-3,TRBV10-3,NA
TGTGCCAGCAGTTCCCAAGGCAGGGAGGGACTTTATAGCAATCAGCCCCAGCATTTT,CASSSQGREGLYSNQPQHF,NA,TRBJ1-5,TRBV27,NA
TGCGCCAGCAGTGAGTCGAGGGGGACAGTCGCCCACAATGAGCAGTTCTTC,CASSESRGTVAHNEQFF,NA,TRBJ2-1,TRBV10-1,TRBD1
TGCGCCAGCAGCCAAGATGGTTTATATTCAGCTTTCTTT,CASSQDGLYSAFF,NA,TRBJ1-1,TRBV4-3,NA
TGCGCCAGCAGCTTGGTAGCGGACAGCACAGATACGCAGTATTTT,CASSLVADSTDTQYF,NA,TRBJ2-3,TRBV5-1,NA
TGTGCCAGCAGTGAATCGATAACAGGCACAGATACGCAGTATTTT,CASSESITGTDTQYF,NA,TRBJ2-3,TRBV25-1,NA
TGTGCTACCAGTCCGGGACAGGGTTACAATGAGCAGTTCTTC,CATSPGQGYNEQFF,NA,TRBJ2-1,TRBV9,TRBD1
TGCGCCAGCAAGGTGGACAACTCCTACAATGAGCAGTTCTTC,CASKVDNSYNEQFF,NA,TRBJ2-1,TRBV10-2,NA
TGTGCCAGTAGTGTGGGACAGGTCGGGGGGACCCAGTACTTC,CASSVGQVGGTQYF,NA,TRBJ2-5,TRBV19,TRBD1
TGTGCCAGCAGAACTACAGCGAACACTGAAGCTTTCTTT,CASRTTANTEAFF,NA,TRBJ1-1,TRBV6-5,NA
TGTGCCAGCAGCTGGCCGGGACAGGCCTATGGCTACACCTTC,CASSWPGQAYGYTF,NA,TRBJ1-2,TRBV7-2,TRBD1
TGTGCGGGGGGGACAGGCGTCAATCAGCCCCAGCATTTT,CAGGTGVNQPQHF,NA,TRBJ1-5,TRBV28,TRBD1
TGTGCCAGCAGTCCTCAGACGAACACTGAAGCTTTCTTT,CASSPQTNTEAFF,NA,TRBJ1-1,TRBV6-1,NA
TGTGCCAGCAGCTTAGCGGTTGCGGAAGAGACCCAGTACTTC,CASSLAVAEETQYF,NA,TRBJ2-5,TRBV7-2,NA
TGTGCCAGCAGCTTAGTGGGGGCAGGAAACTACGAGCAGTACTTC,CASSLVGAGNYEQYF,NA,TRBJ2-7,TRBV7-9,NA
TGTGCCAGCAGTCTCCTGGGAGTGAATCTGGATACGCAGTATTTT,CASSLLGVNLDTQYF,NA,TRBJ2-3,TRBV28,NA
TGTGCCAGCAATTACGAGCCCTCTGGAAACACCATATATTTT,CASNYEPSGNTIYF,NA,TRBJ1-3,TRBV7-9,NA
TGTGCCAGCACTCCGACAGGCCCTGAGCTGGAGCAGTACTTC,CASTPTGPELEQYF,NA,TRBJ2-7,TRBV6-5,NA
TGTGCCAGCAGCTTAGGTTTTCGAGCGGGAGGTAAAGGCGAGCAGTACTTC,CASSLGFRAGGKGEQYF,NA,TRBJ2-7,TRBV7-2,TRBD2
TGTGCCAGCAGCCCCGGCCTCGGTGGTAACACCGGGGAGCTGTTTTTT,CASSPGLGGNTGELFF,NA,TRBJ2-2,TRBV11-2,NA
TGTGCCAGCAGGGCAGACAATCAGCCCCAGCATTTT,CASRADNQPQHF,few,TRBJ1-5,TRBV2,NA